This T cell receptor (beta chain) emerged from a study of CD8 T cells in ankylosing spondylitis. Researchers built TCR beta libraries using quantitative 5'-RACE with molecular barcodes. TCRdb reprocessed the 5' RACE reads via MiXCR and lists one record per CDR3 protein. The table shows approximately 300,000 distinct CDR3 sequences, with 6.5% to 10% occurring only once. As to this clonotype: The antigen is not known.

Study conclusions and caveats: A motif of seven or eight highly homologous TCR beta variants was seen as apparently characteristic of ankylosing spondylitis blood. Prior literature has documented some motif variants in synovial fluid and blood from reactive arthritis. Matched ankylosing spondylitis synovial fluid reportedly contained a significantly enriched population of disease-linked clones. Clones that were linked to disease were CD8+ and were relatively rare in peripheral blood.

CDR3 length: 15 residues. With 3 bases removed from V and 1 base from J, the gap between germline ends came to 11 bases. V is TRBV12-3 or TRBV12-4 and J is TRBJ2-3; D is possibly TRBD2 (6 bases). This receptor was identified in a male donor with ankylosing spondylitis. The material sequenced was blood, either unsorted or a sorted T cell fraction (not recorded which). CDR3 residues: CASSFGEAGTDTQYF. The CDR3 nucleotides are TGTGCCAGCAGTTTCGGGGAGGCGGGCACAGATACGCAGTATTTT.